The sequence of this TCR beta chain was determined in a study of radiation and T cells in renal cell carcinoma. About the study: Nephrectomy followed 15 Gy stereotactic body radiation by 4 weeks. Study-wide findings and caveats: No pretreatment tumor biopsies were available for baseline clonotypes.

The time point was: baseline pretreatment blood. The treatment was: 15 Gy SBRT to primary tumor, nephrectomy 4 weeks later. After SBRT, blood was collected at 2 and 4 weeks, plus baseline. The patient's renal cell carcinoma had clear cell pathology. There are 15 residues in the CDR3. Germline CDR1 MNHNS, CDR2 SASEGT. Trimming shortened V by 3 bases and J by 8 bases, and 17 bases separated the two germline ends. As for this clone: What it binds is not known.

Sequenced by immunoSEQ multiplex PCR; TCRdb stores in-frame clones only, minus some. This table holds over 45,000 clones, about three quarters found once. The sequenced sample was blood, obtained from a patient whose treatment included radiotherapy and nephrectomy. This receptor was taken from a man in his fifties or sixties with renal cell carcinoma. The rearrangement uses TRBV6-1 and TRBJ2-1, with D perhaps TRBD2 (5 bases). This CDR3 reads CASSEDPPAVDEQFF. The CDR3 DNA sequence: TGTGCCAGCAGTGAGGACCCCCCAGCGGTCGATGAGCAGTTCTTC.